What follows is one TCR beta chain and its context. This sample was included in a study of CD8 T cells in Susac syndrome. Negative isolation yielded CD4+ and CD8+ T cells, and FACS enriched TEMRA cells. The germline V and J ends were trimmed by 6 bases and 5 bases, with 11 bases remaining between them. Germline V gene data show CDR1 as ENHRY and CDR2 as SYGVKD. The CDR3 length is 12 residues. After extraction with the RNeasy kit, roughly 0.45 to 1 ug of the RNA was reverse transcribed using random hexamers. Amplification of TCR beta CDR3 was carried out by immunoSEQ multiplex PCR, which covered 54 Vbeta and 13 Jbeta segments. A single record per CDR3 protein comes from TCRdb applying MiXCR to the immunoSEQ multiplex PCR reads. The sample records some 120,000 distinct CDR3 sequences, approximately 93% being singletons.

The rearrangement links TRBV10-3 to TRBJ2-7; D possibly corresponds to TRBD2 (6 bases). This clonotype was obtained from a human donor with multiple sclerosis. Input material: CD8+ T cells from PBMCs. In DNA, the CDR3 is TGTGCCATCAGCGATGGGGGGAACGAGCAGTACTTC. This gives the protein CAISDGGNEQYF.